This note documents a single T cell receptor (beta chain) sequence. The antigen is unknown. This record comes from a study of response to subunit inactivated influenza vaccine. TCRdb used MiXCR to reprocess the RT-PCR reads, holding one entry per CDR3 protein. In the table there are around 580,000 distinct CDR3 sequences, about 10% of which are singletons. Overall study results and limits: That few new T cells are recruited by each seasonal influenza vaccination was the authors' suggestion.

CDR3 length: 15 residues. Germline CDR1 and CDR2: SEHNR and FQNEAQ (reference sequence). The V and J ends lost 4 bases and 5 bases, in that order; junction bases with no gene match: 7. This sample comprised PBMCs from blood, obtained on the day of vaccination. The chain has TRBV7-9 and TRBJ1-4; TRBD1 matches at 7 bases. This receptor was obtained from a man aged 45-65 years who received an inactivated influenza vaccine. The CDR3: CASSSWDSPNEKLFF. The CDR3 region has the DNA TGTGCCAGCAGCTCCTGGGACAGTCCGAATGAAAAACTGTTTTTT.